These 8 T cell receptor beta chains came from one sample sequenced in a study of T cells in Graves' hyperthyroidism and ophthalmopathy. RNA transcripts yielded amplified TCR beta CDR3 regions. When the TCR CDR3 underwent first-round RT-PCR, the HTBI primer set was used. Via MiXCR, TCRdb re-called the multiplex PCR reads, giving one row per CDR3 protein. This table has some 250,000 distinct CDR3 sequences, around 15% appearing once. The sample comprised blood. All receptors derive from a woman between 50 and 59 years old with Graves' hyperthyroidism that later progressed to Graves' ophthalmopathy.

Comments on this clonotype: A much larger clone is a single base away; this may be a read error. The chain has TRBV7-3 and TRBJ2-2; possible D gene TRBD2, 5 bases. In germline, CDR1 is SGHTA, CDR2 FQGTGA. The CDR3 is 13 residues long. Here the CDR3 reads CASSLVRFGELLF. The CDR3 DNA reads TGTGCCAGCAGCTTGGTTAGATTCGGGGAGCTGCTTTTT.

The chain recombines TRBV2 with TRBJ2-7; 7 bases fit TRBD1. CDR3 length: 14 residues. Germline V gene sequence: CDR1 SNHLY, CDR2 FYNNEI. J gave up 1 base and V 6 bases, and 6 bases lay outside the gene matches. The CDR3 is CASRARTGSYEQYF. The CDR3 region has the DNA TGTGCCAGCAGGGCCAGGACAGGATCCTACGAGCAGTACTTC.

Ten or more counts support this clonotype. V is TRBV30 and J is TRBJ2-1; D possibly matches TRBD1 or TRBD2 (6 bases each). CDR3 length: 15 residues. V shed 2 bases and J shed 8 bases, with 19 bases lying between them. Germline CDR1 is GTSNPN and CDR2 is SVGIG (reference sequence). CDR3 region: CAWSPWGARGDEQFF. The CDR3 DNA follows: TGTGCCTGGAGTCCCTGGGGGGCCAGGGGCGATGAGCAGTTCTTC.

This clonotype was seen ten or more times. J is TRBJ2-7 and V is TRBV2; TRBD2 matches at 7 bases. This CDR3 comprises 14 residues. Germline V lookup: CDR1 SNHLY, CDR2 FYNNEI. In nucleotides, the CDR3 is TGTGTCCCGAGGGGAGGGGATGCCTCCTACGAGCAGTACTTC. Protein product: CVPRGGDASYEQYF.

There are many counts of this clonotype. The rearrangement links TRBV16 to TRBJ2-1; no clear D gene. The V end lost 0 bases, the J end lost 3 bases, and 9 bases lay between the germline ends. Germline assignment: CDR1 KGHSY and CDR2 FQNENV. The CDR3 contains 15 residues. This CDR3 reads CASSQSRTVYNEQFF. DNA of the CDR3: TGTGCCAGCAGCCAATCTCGTACAGTCTACAATGAGCAGTTCTTC. Full variable domain (remainder filled in from reference TRBV16 and TRBJ2-1): GEEVAQTPKHLVRGEGQKAKLYCAPIKGHSYVFWYQQVLKNEFKFLISFQNENVFDETGMPKERFSAKCLPNSPCSLEIQATKLEDSAVYFCASSQSRTVYNEQFFGPGTRLTVL.

V is TRBV14 and J is TRBJ2-7; D gene ambiguous. Germline assignment: CDR1 SGHDN and CDR2 FVKESK. The V end was cut by 2 bases, the J end by 0 bases, with 11 bases between. This CDR3 region has 15 residues. The CDR3 sequence is CASSQYRTGSYEQYF. The CDR3 nucleotides read TGTGCCAGCAGCCAATACCGGACCGGCTCCTACGAGCAGTACTTC.

This clonotype was seen ten or more times. The CDR3 here is CASSLVRSLDTQYF. The CDR3 nucleotides are TGTGCCAGCAGCTTAGTTCGTAGCCTGGATACGCAGTATTTT. The V and J genes are TRBV7-9 and TRBJ2-3; D gene uncertain. The CDR3 loop spans 14 amino acids. Germline CDR1 reads SEHNR; CDR2 reads FQNEAQ (reference sequence). V was pared by 1 base and J by 6 bases, with 11 bases between. The entire variable domain, with the rest obtained from reference TRBV7-9 and TRBJ2-3, is as follows: DTGVSQNPRHKITKRGQNVTFRCDPISEHNRLYWYRQTLGQGPEFLTYFQNEAQLEKSRLLSDRFSAERPKGSFSTLEIQRTEQGDSAMYLCASSLVRSLDTQYFGPGTRLTVL.

This clonotype has a count of ten or more. J is TRBJ2-3 and V is TRBV30; D is unclear. The ends were cut back, 4 bases at V and 0 bases at J, with 11 bases in the middle. The length of the CDR3 is 14 residues. Germline V gene data show CDR1 as GTSNPN and CDR2 as SVGIG (reference sequence). Here the CDR3 reads CAWTPPFSTDTQYF. The CDR3 coding sequence is TGTGCCTGGACCCCCCCCTTTAGCACAGATACGCAGTATTTT.